This entry concerns a single T cell receptor (beta chain). What antigen it recognizes has not been identified. Relative to the germline gene, one junction end is altered; a read error may explain this. Using the deep immunoSEQ assay, multiplex PCR amplified TCR CDR3 regions from genomic DNA. Genomic DNA extracted from each cell subset was distributed evenly over all wells of several immunoSEQ 96-well plates, and each plate served as one replicate. Each replicate PCR for sorted subsets received about 180 ng genomic DNA, equal to tens of thousands of T cell genomes. Purified libraries were quantified with a Qubit 3.0 fluorometer, sized on a Bioanalyzer 2100, and re-quantified with the KAPA Library Quantification kit. Each immunoSEQ 96-well plate was sequenced on its own single-read 150-cycle Illumina NextSeq 550 flow cell. From the authors' description of their analysis: Because only junctional sequences without quality scores were contained in the immunoSEQ output, filtering matching that applied to full-length reads could not be performed. Sequences were annotated with PyIR, a Python wrapper for IgBLAST v1.9, and V/J genes and CDR3 were assigned using IMGT germline references. Any read was removed if the V/J assignment was weak (E-value above 1e-6), the CDR3 was missing, or the read contained stop codons, out-of-frame junctions, or ambiguous translated residues. V3J clonotypes were defined as sequences sharing an identical inferred V gene, J gene, and CDR3 amino acid sequence. To compute the percentage overlap between repertoires, the number of shared unique clonotypes was divided by the size of the smaller repertoire. Richness of each repertoire was evaluated using RTK rarefaction, the Chao1 estimator, and Recon v2.1 estimates of unobserved clonotypes. Generation probabilities for all TCRbeta clonotypes obtained by the gDNA method from four donors were computed using OLGA. TCRdb limited this immuneACCESS table to in-frame rearrangements with V and J called. A share of clones is missing; checked studies link under half to unresolved V genes, and the rest is unexplained. V and J calls and clone size are copied from that table; D and trimming were computed from the DNA. The sample has approximately 1.5 million clones on record, around 98% of them singletons. The ten largest clones add up to 0.4% to 0.45% of the sample.

The sample belongs to a study of shared clonotypes between healthy human individuals (dated by TCRdb to 2020 to 2021). Regarding the complete study: A couple of women and a few men aged 18 to 49 years were included in the cohort. Different laboratories and diverse techniques were used to prepare libraries and sequence TCR repertoires, to increase sequencing depth and limit assay-specific biases. The study deeply sequenced blood TCR repertoires of about 5 healthy adults to estimate repertoire size and the extent of clonotype sharing between individuals. Per donor, leukapheresis produced somewhere between about 0.94 and 9.5 billion PBMCs. For each donor, three plates each were used for CD4 naive and CD4 memory, two plates were used for CD8 naive, and one plate was used for CD8 memory.

CDR1 and CDR2 are drawn from the germline V gene (reference sequence): SSHAT, FNYEAQ. From cysteine to phenylalanine, the CDR3 is 13 amino acids long. This entry keeps only the CDR3 DNA: 39 bases, framed from base 1. Donors were healthy HIV-negative adults with no recently reported acute infections or vaccinations. Every donor was a Caucasian adult residing in Nashville, Tennessee, USA. CD4+ T cells were enriched by magnetic negative selection; naive cells were then positively selected on CD45RA, and the negative fraction formed the memory subset. Blood was collected by leukapheresis, and PBMCs were isolated by Ficoll-Histopaque density gradient centrifugation and then cryopreserved in liquid nitrogen vapor phase. Analytical flow cytometry was used to check the purity and quantity of every magnetically sorted T cell population. Genomic DNA was isolated from each sorted fraction and quantified by UV absorbance on a Nanodrop 2000c.

Findings and caveats that apply to the study as a whole: When a few donors were compared, the shared fraction of clonotypes was about 5% for naive CD4, around 4% for naive CD8, roughly 2.3% for memory CD4, and less than 0.5% for memory CD8. Sampling was restricted to blood, and TCR repertoires in tissues likely differ from the TCR repertoires found in blood. Compared with non-shared clonotypes, the clonotypes found in all four sorted-subset donors had higher generation probabilities. Because the study included a small number of donors, the genetic and exposure-history diversity represented was limited. Pairwise subsampling indicated that sequencing depth was expected to affect the degree of clonotype sharing among donors. Naive subsets generally had larger estimated clonotype richness than memory subsets did. Incomplete sequencing was indicated by rarefaction of sorted-subset datasets, despite the large sequencing depth.

This receptor was taken from a man younger than 45 in good health. Input material: naive CD4+ T cells sorted from blood. The sample's cell subset or site label, in plain terms: CD45RA+ positively selected. The rearranged chain carries TRBV7-7 and TRBJ2-1; a confident D gene designation cannot be given. The CDR3 amino acid sequence is: CASSLSIYNEQFF. The sequence in DNA is TGTGCTAGCAGCTTATCGATCTACAATGAGCAGTTCTTC.